Following are 12 T cell receptor beta chains from one sample sequenced in a study of T cells in Graves' hyperthyroidism and ophthalmopathy. The CDR3 regions of TCR beta were amplified from RNA transcripts. TCR CDR3 underwent first-round RT-PCR with the HTBI primer set. TCRdb re-called the multiplex PCR reads through MiXCR, storing one row per CDR3 protein. Of hundreds of thousands of distinct CDR3 sequences in the sample, nearly 45% were seen once. Source material: peripheral blood or thyroid tissue (not recorded which). Receptor source: an adult man with Graves' disease, either hyperthyroidism or ophthalmopathy (not recorded which).

V gene TRBV7-6 combines with J gene TRBJ1-1, with TRBD1 identical over 7 bases. V dropped 5 bases and J dropped 4; count of bases not matched to a gene: 16. The CDR3 runs to 17 residues. Germline values: CDR1 SGHVS, CDR2 FNYEAQ. The CDR3 DNA is TGTGCCAGCAGCAAAACGACAGGGCTCGGGCGCCTCACTGAAGCTTTCTTT. Amino acid sequence: CASSKTTGLGRLTEAFF.

This clonotype was seen ten or more times. The V call is TRBV25-1, the J call TRBJ1-2, with TRBD1 identical over 8 bases. Losses at the gene ends were 4 bases for V and 0 bases for J; bases not matched to a gene: 7. The CDR3 runs to 16 residues. The germline V gene encodes CDR1 MGHDK and CDR2 SYGVNS. This CDR3 is CASSAGGQAANYGYTF. CDR3 DNA sequence: TGTGCCAGCAGTGCAGGGGGACAGGCAGCTAACTATGGCTACACCTTC.

V and J are TRBV7-9 and TRBJ2-7; 10 bases fit TRBD2. Germline V gene lookup returns CDR1 SEHNR and CDR2 FQNEAQ (reference sequence). CDR3 length: 16 residues. Trimming cost V 5 bases and J 3 bases; bases outside gene matches: 10. The CDR3 sequence: CASSTSGAGGLYEQYF. DNA for the CDR3: TGTGCCAGCAGCACTAGCGGGGCGGGAGGCCTCTACGAGCAGTACTTC. The whole variable domain, remainder taken from reference TRBV7-9 and TRBJ2-7, is DTGVSQNPRHKITKRGQNVTFRCDPISEHNRLYWYRQTLGQGPEFLTYFQNEAQLEKSRLLSDRFSAERPKGSFSTLEIQRTEQGDSAMYLCASSTSGAGGLYEQYFGPGTRLTVT.

The V and J genes are TRBV6-5 and TRBJ2-5; D not certain. The germline V gene encodes CDR1 MNHEY and CDR2 SVGAGI. V was cut by 0 bases and J by 1 base, with 6 bases left in between. The CDR3 is 14 residues long. The CDR3 reads CASSYSAPQETQYF. In DNA form, the CDR3 reads TGTGCCAGCAGTTACTCTGCACCCCAAGAGACCCAGTACTTC.

V gene TRBV7-2 combines with J gene TRBJ2-5, with D unclear. In germline, CDR1 is SGHTA, CDR2 FQGNSA. Trimming stripped 5 bases from V and 9 bases from J, with 22 bases between. This CDR3 has 15 residues. CDR3 in amino acids: CASSPRGSPDQPQYF. The DNA for the CDR3 is TGTGCCAGCAGCCCCCGCGGCAGTCCCGATCAGCCCCAGTACTTC.

With regard to this clonotype: A junction boundary mismatches the germline segment, possibly from a read error. This chain joins TRBV7-2 and TRBJ1-5; the match to TRBD1 covers 7 bases. The CDR3 consists of 15 residues. Germline assignment: CDR1 SGHTA and CDR2 FQGNSA. CDR3 in amino acids: CVSSLDLQGDQPQHF. CDR3 bases: TGTGTCAGCAGCTTAGATCTGCAGGGGGACCAGCCCCAGCATTTT.

This clonotype was observed a few times. The chain's CDR3 is CASSISYNDEQYF. In DNA, the CDR3 is TGTGCCAGTAGTATCTCGTACAACGACGAGCAGTACTTC. The V gene is TRBV19, the J gene TRBJ2-7; the D is unclear. CDR1 is LNHDA and CDR2 is SQIVND in the germline V gene (reference sequence). This CDR3 is 13 amino acids long. Trimming stripped 3 bases from V and 5 bases from J, with 11 bases between.

This clonotype was detected many times. The chain joins TRBV7-9 to TRBJ2-7; D is possibly TRBD2 (5 bases). Trimming shortened V by 5 bases and J by 4 bases, and 15 bases separated the two germline ends. Germline V gives CDR1 SEHNR, CDR2 FQNEAQ (reference sequence). The CDR3 has 14 residues. The CDR3 DNA reads as TGTGCCAGCAGCCTCCGGACTGAAAGATACGAGCAGTACTTC. Protein product: CASSLRTERYEQYF. Variable domain in full (rest from reference TRBV7-9 and TRBJ2-7): DTGVSQNPRHKITKRGQNVTFRCDPISEHNRLYWYRQTLGQGPEFLTYFQNEAQLEKSRLLSDRFSAERPKGSFSTLEIQRTEQGDSAMYLCASSLRTERYEQYFGPGTRLTVT.

V gene TRBV14 combines with J gene TRBJ1-2, with a possible D match to TRBD1 (6 bases). CDR3 length: 15 amino acids. Germline CDR1 SGHDN, CDR2 FVKESK. The V end was cut by 0 bases, the J end by 6 bases, with 14 bases between. The DNA of the CDR3 is TGTGCCAGCAGCCAAGATCCCTACAGGGCCCATGGCTACACCTTC. This translates into CASSQDPYRAHGYTF.

The sample holds a few counts of this clonotype. The chain employs TRBV20-1 and TRBJ1-4; TRBD1 matches at 11 bases. After removal of 5 bases from V and 6 bases from J, the junction contained 5 bases not matched to a gene. The germline V gene encodes CDR1 DFQATT and CDR2 SNEGSKA (reference sequence). This CDR3 spans 14 amino acids. The CDR3 reads CSAPRDRGDEKLFF. DNA of the CDR3: TGCAGTGCTCCGCGGGACAGGGGGGATGAAAAACTGTTTTTT.

With regard to this clonotype: A read error may explain this, as a much larger clone is one base away. Since the CDR3 does not end with the conserved phenylalanine or tryptophan, this likely comes from a read error. The chain carries TRBV29-1 and TRBJ2-7; possible D gene TRBD2, 5 bases. CDR1 is SQVTM and CDR2 is ANQGSEA in the germline V gene. V lost 4 bases, J lost 6 bases, and 7 bases lay in between. CDR3 length: 10 residues. This CDR3 is CSVVGGEQYL. In DNA form, the CDR3 reads TGCAGCGTTGTCGGAGGCGAGCAGTACCTC.

The chain carries TRBV24-1 and TRBJ1-2; 9 positions match TRBD1. The germline V gene encodes CDR1 KGHDR and CDR2 SFDVKD. The CDR3 consists of 13 residues. The CDR3 reads CDPGTGINYGYTF. The CDR3 DNA follows: TGTGACCCCGGGACAGGGATTAACTATGGCTACACCTTC.